The clone carrying this T cell receptor beta chain was recorded only once. The antigen is undetermined. The data were taken from a study of cytomegalovirus exposure and HLA in healthy donors. Findings and caveats of the study: Per a prior analysis, the majority of TCR beta V segments were productive roughly 90% or roughly 30% of the time.

The CDR3 is 14 residues long. The germline V gene has CDR1 SNHLY and CDR2 FYNNEI. With 8 bases clipped from V and 9 bases from J, the junction kept 12 bases outside the gene matches. Primers for the PCR totalled 60 Vbeta and 13 Jbeta. Data came from immunoSEQ multiplex PCR; TCRdb stores just in-frame clones and leaves some out. The sample includes about 180,000 clones, 65% to 85% of them seen just once. This clonotype originated in a girl aged 5 to 17 in good health and CMV-seropositive. The sample consisted of PBMCs. The chain uses TRBV2 and TRBJ2-1; 8 nucleotides agree with TRBD2. Written as DNA, the CDR3 is TGTGCCAGCCCCTGGCCCGGGGGGGTCGGTGAGCAGTTCTTC. Its translation is CASPWPGGVGEQFF.